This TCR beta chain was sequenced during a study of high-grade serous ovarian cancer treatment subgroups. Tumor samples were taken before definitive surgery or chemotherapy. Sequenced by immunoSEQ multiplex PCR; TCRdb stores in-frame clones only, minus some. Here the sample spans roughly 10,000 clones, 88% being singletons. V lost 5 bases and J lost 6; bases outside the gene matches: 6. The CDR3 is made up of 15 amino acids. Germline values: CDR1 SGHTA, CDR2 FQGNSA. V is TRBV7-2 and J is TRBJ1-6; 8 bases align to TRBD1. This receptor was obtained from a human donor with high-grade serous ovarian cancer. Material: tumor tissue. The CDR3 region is CASSSQGQGNSPLHF. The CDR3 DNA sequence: TGTGCCAGCAGCAGTCAAGGACAGGGTAATTCACCCCTCCACTTT.